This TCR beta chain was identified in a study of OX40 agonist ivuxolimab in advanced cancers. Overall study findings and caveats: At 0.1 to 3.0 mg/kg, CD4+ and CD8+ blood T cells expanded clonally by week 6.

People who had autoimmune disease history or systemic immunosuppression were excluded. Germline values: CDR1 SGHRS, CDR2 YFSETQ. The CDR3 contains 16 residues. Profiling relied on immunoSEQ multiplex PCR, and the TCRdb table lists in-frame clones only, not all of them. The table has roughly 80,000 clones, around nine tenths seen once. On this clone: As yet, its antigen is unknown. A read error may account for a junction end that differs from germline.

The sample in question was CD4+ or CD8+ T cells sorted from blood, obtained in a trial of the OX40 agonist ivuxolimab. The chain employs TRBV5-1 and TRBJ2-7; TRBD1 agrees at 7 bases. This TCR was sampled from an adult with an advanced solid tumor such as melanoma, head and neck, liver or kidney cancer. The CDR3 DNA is TGCACCAGCAGCCCGGGCAGGGGACAGATGACCTACGAGCAGTACTTC. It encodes CTSSPGRGQMTYEQYF.